The 23 T cell receptor beta chains below were found in one sample sequenced in a study of cytomegalovirus exposure and HLA in healthy donors. A multiplex PCR was run with 60 Vbeta primers and 13 Jbeta primers. Only in-frame clones appear in the TCRdb table, and some are missing; sequencing was by immunoSEQ multiplex PCR. Counted here are approximately 150,000 clones, approximately 80% occurring once; the ten biggest clones make up approximately 7%. The sequencing sample was made of PBMCs. All receptors derive from a woman aged 30 to 39 in good health and CMV-seropositive.

The chain recombines TRBV4-1 with TRBJ2-5; no definite D call. The V end lost 0 bases, the J end lost 4 bases, and 6 bases lay between the germline ends. The germline V gene has CDR1 MGHRA and CDR2 YSYEKL. CDR3 length: 13 residues. As DNA, the CDR3 is TGCGCCAGCAGCCAAGACTCCTCAGAGACCCAGTACTTC. It translates to CASSQDSSETQYF.

The V call is TRBV5-1, the J call TRBJ2-2; 7 bases map to TRBD1. The CDR3 has 18 residues. With V trimmed by 4 bases and J by 3 bases, 15 bases remained unmatched. CDR1 is SGHRS, CDR2 YFSETQ, per germline. The CDR3: CASSLYRGRLDHTGELFF. The CDR3 nucleotides are TGCGCCAGCAGCCTGTACAGGGGCCGCCTCGATCACACCGGGGAGCTGTTTTTT.

This clone was counted only a few times. This chain uses TRBV5-4 with TRBJ2-5, with TRBD2 identical over 15 bases. The CDR3 consists of 17 residues. V trimming: 4 bases; J trimming: 2 bases; junction bases outside the gene matches: 6. In germline, CDR1 is SGHNT, CDR2 YYREEE (reference sequence). CDR3 DNA: TGTGCCAGCAGCCAGGGACTAGCGGGGGGTTTACAAGAGACCCAGTACTTC. Translating it yields CASSQGLAGGLQETQYF.

The V call is TRBV4-3, the J call TRBJ1-1; no clear D gene. CDR3 length: 12 amino acids. The germline V gene encodes CDR1 LGHNA and CDR2 YSLEER. V was clipped by 6 bases and J by 3 bases, with 8 bases between them. CDR3 loop: CASSFGDTEAFF. The CDR3, as DNA: TGCGCCAGCAGTTTCGGAGACACTGAAGCTTTCTTT.

V gene TRBV19 combines with J gene TRBJ2-7; TRBD2 might be the D (6 bases). In germline, CDR1 is LNHDA, CDR2 SQIVND (reference sequence). The CDR3 is made up of 15 amino acids. V lost 6 bases, J lost 1 base, and 16 bases lay in between. The CDR3 DNA reads TGTGCCAGTAGCCCCACCAGGGAGGTTTCCTACGAGCAGTACTTC. Amino acid sequence: CASSPTREVSYEQYF.

The chain employs TRBV6-5 and TRBJ1-3; 9 bases map to TRBD1. Trimming at V came to 7 bases and at J to 4 bases, leaving 5 bases not matched to a gene. The CDR3 spans 14 residues. Germline values: CDR1 MNHEY, CDR2 SVGAGI. For the CDR3, the DNA is TGTGCCAGCAAATGGGACAGGGTCGGAAACACCATATATTTT. Its translation: CASKWDRVGNTIYF.

The chain couples TRBV28 to TRBJ2-7, with a tentative D call TRBD2 (6 bases). Germline V gene lookup returns CDR1 MDHEN and CDR2 SYDVKM. V was clipped by 8 bases and J by 7 bases, with 21 bases between them. This CDR3 region has 14 residues. The CDR3 is CASGPSGGWGEQYF. The CDR3 DNA follows: TGTGCCAGCGGACCGTCTGGGGGGTGGGGAGAGCAGTACTTC.

This sequence joins TRBV7-3 and TRBJ1-1; no definite D call. The germline V gene encodes CDR1 SGHTA and CDR2 FQGTGA. Trimming took off 5 bases at V and 2 bases at J, with 18 bases between the two ends. CDR3 size: 16 residues. CDR3 amino acids: CASSPQATPYNTEAFF. CDR3 sequence (DNA): TGTGCCAGCAGCCCCCAGGCCACGCCCTACAACACTGAAGCTTTCTTT. The full variable domain, rest sourced from reference TRBV7-3 and TRBJ1-1, is GAGVSQTPSNKVTEKGKYVELRCDPISGHTALYWYRQSLGQGPEFLIYFQGTGAADDSGLPNDRFFAVRPEGSVSTLKIQRTERGDSAVYLCASSPQATPYNTEAFFGQGTRLTVV.

This clone has just a few counts. The V gene is TRBV9, the J gene TRBJ2-3; D is unclear. The CDR3 runs to 13 residues. The V and J ends lost 2 bases and 2 bases respectively, with 6 bases between them. The V gene's germline CDR1 is SGDLS and CDR2 YYNGEE. CDR3 in amino acids: CASSVQITDTQYF. The CDR3, as DNA: TGTGCCAGCAGCGTTCAAATCACAGATACGCAGTATTTT.

J is TRBJ2-5 and V is TRBV5-1; tentative D call: TRBD1 (6 bases). Germline loops: CDR1 SGHRS, CDR2 YFSETQ. The CDR3 length is 17 residues. The germline V and J ends were trimmed by 4 bases and 6 bases, with 25 bases remaining between them. The CDR3, as DNA: TGCGCCAGCAGCGTCAGACAGGTCACGGCGGGTGAAAAGACCCAGTACTTC. It is translated as CASSVRQVTAGEKTQYF. Supplemented by reference TRBV5-1 and TRBJ2-5, the full variable domain reads KAGVTQTPRYLIKTRGQQVTLSCSPISGHRSVSWYQQTPGQGLQFLFEYFSETQRNKGNFPGRFSGRQFSNSRSEMNVSTLELGDSALYLCASSVRQVTAGEKTQYFGPGTRLLVL.

The rearrangement uses TRBV5-1 and TRBJ1-1; 9 bases align to TRBD1. The CDR3 length is 15 residues. With 5 bases clipped from V and 1 base from J, the junction kept 6 bases outside the gene matches. Germline lookup yields CDR1 SGHRS and CDR2 YFSETQ. The CDR3, as DNA: TGCGCCAGCAGACAACAGGGGGCGGGGAACACTGAAGCTTTCTTT. Its protein is CASRQQGAGNTEAFF.

For this clone: The junction departs from the called germline gene at one end, perhaps through a read error. The chain is built from TRBV5-1 and TRBJ1-3; no clear D gene. CDR1 is SGHRS and CDR2 is YFSETQ in the germline V gene. This CDR3 is built from 15 residues. The DNA of the CDR3 is TGCTCCAGCAGCTTGGCCGGAGTAAGGGGAAACACCATATATTTT. Protein: CSSSLAGVRGNTIYF. The whole variable domain, filled in from reference TRBV5-1 and TRBJ1-3, reads KAGVTQTPRYLIKTRGQQVTLSCSPISGHRSVSWYQQTPGQGLQFLFEYFSETQRNKGNFPGRFSGRQFSNSRSEMNVSTLELGDSALYLCSSSLAGVRGNTIYFGEGSWLTVV.

The chain uses TRBV28 and TRBJ2-5; 9 nucleotides line up with TRBD2. TRBJ2-7 matches the DNA end more closely, so the J call is doubtful. The CDR3 loop spans 14 amino acids. Germline CDR1 reads MDHEN; CDR2 reads SYDVKM. The CDR3 is CASSRGGGGYEQYF. CDR3 DNA sequence: TGTGCCAGCAGTCGCGGCGGGGGGGGCTACGAGCAGTACTTC.

Notes on this clone: The same CDR3 also results from other DNA sequences found in this sample. The chain carries TRBV27 and TRBJ2-2; 10 bases match TRBD1. This CDR3 contains 14 residues. V dropped 4 bases and J dropped 5; count of bases not matched to a gene: 1. CDR1 is MNHEY and CDR2 is SMNVEV in the germline V gene (reference sequence). Here the CDR3 reads CASSWGQGTGELFF. As DNA, the CDR3 is TGTGCCAGCAGTTGGGGACAGGGGACCGGGGAGCTGTTTTTT.

As DNA, the CDR3 is TGCAGCGCCATCCCCCCGGGGGGGACACAGACTACGCAGTATTTT. This encodes CSAIPPGGTQTTQYF. The chain uses TRBV29-1 and TRBJ2-3, with 8 positions matching TRBD2. J was trimmed by 8 bases and V by 7 bases; bases with no gene match: 17. This CDR3 comprises 15 residues. Per germline, CDR1 SQVTM and CDR2 ANQGSEA.

The CDR3 nucleotides are TGTGCCATCAGTGGGGGAGGGGCGAACACTGAAGCTTTCTTT. This codes for CAISGGGANTEAFF. This chain joins TRBV10-3 and TRBJ1-1; tentatively, D is TRBD1 (5 bases). Trimming took 4 bases from V and 1 from J, leaving 10 bases between them. Germline V gene lookup returns CDR1 ENHRY and CDR2 SYGVKD. CDR3 length: 14 amino acids.

The rearrangement links TRBV5-1 to TRBJ1-6; D is unclear. V was clipped by 4 bases and J by 4 bases, with 18 bases between them. Germline-derived CDR1 and CDR2 are SGHRS and YFSETQ. CDR3 size: 17 residues. CDR3 sequence: CASSLSTSLEYNSPLHF. DNA for the CDR3: TGCGCCAGCAGCCTATCTACTTCATTGGAGTATAATTCACCCCTCCACTTT.

CDR3 sequence: CASSYSRTGKGYGYTF. The CDR3 DNA reads TGTGCCAGCAGTTACTCAAGGACAGGGAAGGGCTATGGCTACACCTTC. J is TRBJ1-2 and V is TRBV6-6; 8 bases are a match to TRBD1. This CDR3 contains 16 residues. Germline assignment: CDR1 MNHNY and CDR2 SVGAGI (reference sequence). Unmatched junction bases numbered 7, after V lost 0 bases and J lost 4 bases.

The table lists this clone with a few counts. The chain has TRBV2 and TRBJ1-3, with 7 bases that match TRBD1. Germline V gene sequence: CDR1 SNHLY, CDR2 FYNNEI. With V trimmed by 5 bases and J by 0 bases, 4 bases remained unmatched. The CDR3 covers 15 residues. The CDR3 DNA follows: TGTGCCAGCAGTTACGGGACAGCCTCTGGAAACACCATATATTTT. It yields the protein CASSYGTASGNTIYF.

This rearrangement joins TRBV11-2 to TRBJ1-6; no clear D. CDR3 length equals 15 residues. Germline CDR1 is SGHAT and CDR2 is FQNNGV. Trimming cost V 1 base and J 4 bases, with 8 bases left between them. This CDR3 reads CASSLAGPYNSPLHF. The CDR3 region has the DNA TGTGCCAGCAGCTTAGCCGGTCCGTATAATTCACCCCTCCACTTT.

The J gene is TRBJ2-1, the V gene TRBV9; a weak D match, TRBD2 (6 bases). This CDR3 contains 17 residues. CDR1 and CDR2 (germline): SGDLS, YYNGEE. Trimming took off 6 bases at V and 0 bases at J, with 19 bases between the two ends. CDR3 nucleotides: TGTGCCAGCACCATCGGCGGAGGGACCCCCTCCTACAATGAGCAGTTCTTC. Its translation is CASTIGGGTPSYNEQFF.

This rearrangement joins TRBV7-3 to TRBJ1-2; the D gene is possibly TRBD1 (5 bases). The germline V gene encodes CDR1 SGHTA and CDR2 FQGTGA. The V end lost 5 bases, the J end lost 3 bases, and 13 bases lay between the germline ends. The CDR3 loop spans 14 amino acids. This chain's CDR3 is CASSLGVGHYGYTF. CDR3 in DNA: TGTGCCAGCAGCCTAGGGGTAGGGCACTATGGCTACACCTTC.

The rearrangement joins TRBV4-3 to TRBJ1-3; weak D call: TRBD1 (5 bases). The CDR3 is made up of 14 amino acids. Germline-derived CDR1 and CDR2 are LGHNA and YSLEER. V gave up 3 bases and J gave up 4 bases, with 10 bases separating them. DNA of the CDR3: TGCGCCAGCAGCCACAGGGTGGGAGGAAACACCATATATTTT. It codes for CASSHRVGGNTIYF.